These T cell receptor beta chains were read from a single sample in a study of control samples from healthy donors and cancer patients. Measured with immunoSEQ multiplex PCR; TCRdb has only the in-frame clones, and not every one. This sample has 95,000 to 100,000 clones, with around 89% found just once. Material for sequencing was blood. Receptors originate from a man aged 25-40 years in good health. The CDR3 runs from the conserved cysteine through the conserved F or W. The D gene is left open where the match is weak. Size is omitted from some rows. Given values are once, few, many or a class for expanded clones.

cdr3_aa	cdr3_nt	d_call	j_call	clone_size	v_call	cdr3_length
CASSLISYNEQFF	TGTGCCAGCAGTTTGATTTCCTACAATGAGCAGTTCTTC	.	TRBJ2-1	.	TRBV12-3/TRBV12-4	13
CAWKEGFSTDTQYF	TGTGCCTGGAAGGAGGGATTTAGCACAGATACGCAGTATTTT	.	TRBJ2-3	.	TRBV30	14
CASMLGAYNSPLHF	TGTGCCAGCATGCTGGGAGCCTATAATTCACCCCTCCACTTT	.	TRBJ1-6	few	TRBV7-9	14
CASSSGQGGEQYF	TGTGCCAGCAGCTCCGGACAGGGAGGCGAGCAGTACTTC	TRBD1	TRBJ2-7	.	TRBV28	13
CASSTGTLSGNTIYF	TGTGCCAGCAGCACCGGGACACTCTCTGGAAACACCATATATTTT	.	TRBJ1-3	.	TRBV5-6	15
CASSPLLVTEAFF	TGTGCCAGCAGTCCCCTATTGGTCACTGAAGCTTTCTTT	.	TRBJ1-1	.	TRBV27	13
CASGQGSSYNEQFF	TGCGCCAGCGGACAGGGTAGCTCCTACAATGAGCAGTTCTTC	TRBD1	TRBJ2-1	once	TRBV5-1	14
CASSLLSSYNEQFF	TGTGCCAGCAGCCTCTTGAGCTCCTACAATGAGCAGTTCTTC	.	TRBJ2-1	.	TRBV14	14
CASSRQTSGSYNEQFF	TGTGCCAGTAGTAGGCAGACTAGCGGGAGTTACAATGAGCAGTTCTTC	TRBD2	TRBJ2-1	.	TRBV19	16
CASSDTSGGADTQYF	TGTGCCAGCAGTGACACTAGCGGGGGGGCAGATACGCAGTATTTT	TRBD2	TRBJ2-3	medium-sized	TRBV6-4	15
CASTYEGVTYNEQFF	TGTGCCAGCACCTACGAGGGGGTGACCTACAATGAGCAGTTCTTC	.	TRBJ2-1	.	TRBV7-9	15
CASSRENTEAFF	TGTGCCAGCTCACGGGAGAACACTGAAGCTTTCTTT	.	TRBJ1-1	.	TRBV18	12
CASSLVGGSTEAFF	TGTGCCAGCAGCTTAGTCGGGGGGAGTACTGAAGCTTTCTTT	.	TRBJ1-1	.	TRBV11-2	14
CAWSVENTIYF	TGTGCCTGGAGTGTTGAAAACACCATATATTTT	.	TRBJ1-3	.	TRBV30	11
CASSPYNEQFF	TGTGCCAGCAGCCCCTACAATGAGCAGTTCTTC	.	TRBJ2-1	.	TRBV11-2	11
CAISESKGNSGNTIYF	TGTGCCATCAGTGAGTCGAAGGGCAACTCTGGAAACACCATATATTTT	.	TRBJ1-3	once	TRBV10-3	16
CASSFPQGGYTF	TGTGCCAGCAGTTTCCCCCAGGGAGGCTACACCTTC	.	TRBJ1-2	.	TRBV6-2/TRBV6-3	12
CASSLDSPSEAFF	TGTGCCAGCAGCTTAGATTCGCCGAGTGAAGCTTTCTTT	.	TRBJ1-1	.	TRBV7-8	13
CATRRGSGNTIYF	TGTGCCACTCGGAGGGGGTCTGGAAACACCATATATTTT	.	TRBJ1-3	.	TRBV19	13
CASSSPGLAAFSNEQFF	TGTGCCAGCAGCTCGCCGGGACTAGCGGCATTTAGCAATGAGCAGTTCTTC	TRBD2	TRBJ2-1	.	TRBV7-9	17
CASSYIGGPGELFF	TGTGCCAGCAGTTATATTGGGGGGCCCGGGGAGCTGTTTTTT	.	TRBJ2-2	.	TRBV6-2/TRBV6-3	14
CASSFSLRGGTDTQYF	TGTGCCAGCAGCTTTTCTTTGCGGGGGGGCACAGATACGCAGTATTTT	TRBD2	TRBJ2-3	.	TRBV7-9	16
CALALGRGLTDTQYF	TGTGCCTTGGCGCTTGGCAGGGGGCTCACAGATACGCAGTATTTT	TRBD1	TRBJ2-3	few	TRBV30	15
CASSLVFRGWGHTGELFF	TGTGCCAGCAGTTTAGTCTTCAGGGGTTGGGGACACACCGGGGAGCTGTTTTTT	.	TRBJ2-2	.	TRBV27	18
CASTLAGVDAGELFF	TGTGCCAGCACCCTAGCGGGGGTGGACGCCGGGGAGCTGTTTTTT	TRBD2	TRBJ2-2	.	TRBV7-3	15
CAWALRGMRGYTF	TGTGCCTGGGCCCTCCGGGGGATGCGCGGCTACACCTTC	.	TRBJ1-2	.	TRBV30	13
CASRAMAGDAEKLFF	TGTGCCAGCAGGGCAATGGCAGGGGATGCCGAAAAACTGTTTTTT	.	TRBJ1-4	.	TRBV11-2	15
CASREGQGRNSPLHF	TGTGCCAGCAGGGAGGGACAGGGTAGGAATTCACCCCTCCACTTT	TRBD1	TRBJ1-6	.	TRBV2	15
CASSQWGERDNQPQHF	TGCGCCAGCAGCCAGTGGGGCGAACGGGACAATCAGCCCCAGCATTTT	.	TRBJ1-5	.	TRBV4-1	16
CASSLSRAGRATNEKLFF	TGTGCCAGCAGTTTATCGCGGGCGGGCCGAGCAACTAATGAAAAACTGTTTTTT	.	TRBJ1-4	.	TRBV27	18
CASRPSNQPQHF	TGCGCCAGCAGGCCCAGCAATCAGCCCCAGCATTTT	.	TRBJ1-5	.	TRBV23-1	12
CASSYGGLYNSPLHF	TGTGCCAGCAGTTACGGGGGTTTATACAATTCACCCCTCCACTTT	.	TRBJ1-6	.	TRBV6-5	15
CAWSVGRGDTQYF	TGTGCCTGGAGTGTAGGGAGGGGGGATACGCAGTATTTT	.	TRBJ2-3	.	TRBV30	13
CATSDLLREGPNEQFF	TGTGCCACCAGTGATTTGCTTCGTGAGGGACCCAATGAGCAGTTCTTC	.	TRBJ2-1	.	TRBV24-1	16
CASSLGGGPETQYF	TGTGCCAGCAGCTTAGGTGGGGGGCCGGAGACCCAGTACTTC	.	TRBJ2-5	.	TRBV7-2	14
CASSQGNIQYF	TGTGCCAGTAGTCAGGGGAACATTCAGTACTTC	.	TRBJ2-4	.	TRBV19	11
CASSFGVPNTEAFF	TGCGCCAGCAGCTTTGGGGTCCCCAACACTGAAGCTTTCTTT	.	TRBJ1-1	.	TRBV5-1	14
CASSPLTGRPEAFF	TGTGCCAGCAGTCCCTTAACAGGGCGACCTGAAGCTTTCTTT	.	TRBJ1-1	.	TRBV27	14
CASSPHSGTGANVLTF	TGCGCCAGCAGTCCCCATTCGGGAACTGGGGCCAACGTCCTGACTTTC	.	TRBJ2-6	once	TRBV10-1	16
CASSLPGQNQETQYF	TGTGCCAGCAGCTTGCCGGGGCAGAACCAAGAGACCCAGTACTTC	.	TRBJ2-5	once	TRBV5-4	15
CASSLGAAHTEAFF	TGTGCCAGCAGCTTGGGGGCGGCGCACACTGAAGCTTTCTTT	.	TRBJ1-1	.	TRBV5-4	14
CASRRPGENSYEQYF	TGTGCCAGCAGGCGCCCGGGGGAGAACTCCTACGAGCAGTACTTC	.	TRBJ2-7	.	TRBV6-5	15
CASSPGTGPSTDTQYF	TGTGCCAGCAGCCCCGGGACAGGTCCCAGCACAGATACGCAGTATTTT	TRBD1	TRBJ2-3	.	TRBV3-1/TRBV3-2	16
CASSLALAGGRYQETQYF	TGTGCCAGCAGCTTAGCGCTAGCGGGGGGCAGATACCAAGAGACCCAGTACTTC	TRBD2	TRBJ2-5	.	TRBV7-2	18
CASSSTWGTNYGYTF	TGCGCCAGCAGTTCCACGTGGGGCACTAACTATGGCTACACCTTC	.	TRBJ1-2	.	TRBV5-1	15
CASSIDPNTEAFF	TGCGCCAGCAGCATCGACCCGAACACTGAAGCTTTCTTT	.	TRBJ1-1	.	TRBV5-1	13
CASSQGVLAGGKAETQYF	TGTGCCAGCAGCCAGGGCGTCCTAGCGGGGGGGAAGGCAGAGACCCAGTACTTC	TRBD2	TRBJ2-5	.	TRBV3-1/TRBV3-2	18
CASSLYNEQFF	TGTGCCAGCAGTCTATACAATGAGCAGTTCTTC	.	TRBJ2-1	.	TRBV27	11
CASRRDREDTGELFF	TGTGCCAGCAGACGGGACAGGGAGGACACCGGGGAGCTGTTTTTT	TRBD1	TRBJ2-2	once	TRBV5-4	15
CASSDGNPRVRPQHF	TGTGCCAGCAGTGACGGCAACCCCCGGGTTCGGCCCCAGCATTTT	.	TRBJ1-5	.	TRBV2	15